This TCR beta chain derives from a study of Graves' ophthalmopathy and Graves' hyperthyroidism. There are many counts of this clonotype. Antigen: not known. Study results and limitations: Ophthalmopathy and stable hyperthyroidism were discriminated by a 13-signature model, with approximately 88% sensitivity and 81.08% specificity. Most thyroid-expanded clonotypes exceeding 0.001 frequency were also found in blood.

RNA transcripts yielded amplified TCR beta CDR3 regions. Scientists carried out first-round RT-PCR using HTBI primers and then a second-round multiplex PCR. TCRdb processed the multiplex PCR reads anew with MiXCR; each CDR3 protein has one entry. The sample has roughly 300,000 distinct CDR3 sequences, 15% to 20% seen once. Moderate-to-severe activity, CAS at least 3, NOSPECS at least 4 and duration under 3 months characterized donors with ophthalmopathy. The V end was cut by 9 bases, the J end by 0 bases, with 15 bases between. The CDR3 has 14 amino acids. Germline CDR1 and CDR2: MNHEY and SVGAGI. This sequence was found in an adult man with Graves' ophthalmopathy. The chain has TRBV6-5 and TRBJ2-7, with D perhaps matching TRBD2 (6 bases). Source material: peripheral blood. This chain's CDR3 is CASGGRGNSYEQYF. For the CDR3, the DNA is TGTGCCAGTGGCGGGCGGGGTAACTCCTACGAGCAGTACTTC.